This entry lists 4 T cell receptor beta chains sequenced from one sample in a study of memory B cells and T cells in multiple sclerosis. TCRdb's copy holds only in-frame clones and misses some; the assay was immunoSEQ multiplex PCR. The table includes 13,000 to 15,000 clones, about 70% detected once. The sample taken for sequencing was memory (CD45RO+) CD4+ T cells from blood. These receptors all stem from a human donor with multiple sclerosis.

The chain combines TRBV5-1 with TRBJ2-2; TRBD2 aligns across 8 bases. The germline V gene has CDR1 SGHRS and CDR2 YFSETQ. Unmatched junction bases numbered 8, after V lost 0 bases and J lost 7 bases. The CDR3 covers 16 residues. The CDR3 DNA follows: TGCGCCAGCAGCTTGGTCGGGGGGGCCGTTATCGGGGAGCTGTTTTTT. Amino acid sequence: CASSLVGGAVIGELFF.

A note on this clone: Distinct nucleotide sequences in the sample also encode this CDR3. The chain carries TRBV29-1 and TRBJ1-2, with 7 positions matching TRBD1. J was trimmed by 5 bases and V by 6 bases; bases with no gene match: 6. CDR3 size: 12 residues. Germline CDR1 is SQVTM and CDR2 is ANQGSEA. This CDR3 reads CSVVTGAYGYTF. As DNA, the CDR3 is TGCAGCGTCGTAACAGGGGCTTATGGCTACACCTTC.

The chain combines TRBV28 with TRBJ2-5; 8 positions match TRBD2. This CDR3 comprises 16 residues. Unmatched junction bases numbered 14, after V lost 6 bases and J lost 5 bases. Germline V CDR1 and CDR2: MDHEN, SYDVKM. In DNA form, the CDR3 reads TGTGCCAGCAGGTCGAGGGGTAGCGGGATTCTGGAGACCCAGTACTTC. It is translated as CASRSRGSGILETQYF.

The count of this clone is one. This chain links TRBV7-3 with TRBJ2-1; 7 bases match TRBD1. Germline-derived CDR1 and CDR2 are SGHTA and FQGTGA. After removal of 4 bases from V and 8 bases from J, the junction contained 11 bases not matched to a gene. The CDR3 spans 15 residues. CDR3 coding DNA: TGTGCCAGCAGCTCTCAAGACAGGGCGGTAGATGAGCAGTTCTTC. Protein product: CASSSQDRAVDEQFF.